These 17 T cell receptor beta chains share one sample of origin, sequenced in a study of T cells after yellow fever vaccination. TCRdb fed the 5' RACE reads into MiXCR, producing one record per CDR3 protein. The repertoire has fewer than 150,000 distinct CDR3 sequences, 7.7% of them found once; the top ten carry less than 0.85%. Specimen: CD4+ T cells sorted from PBMCs, collected 5 days after the yellow fever booster vaccination. These receptors all stem from a man aged 25 to 40 who received the YFV17D yellow fever vaccine.

This clonotype was counted ten times or more. V gene TRBV29-1 combines with J gene TRBJ2-3; D uncertain. This CDR3 region has 12 residues. V dropped 3 bases and J dropped 1 base, with 5 bases sitting between them. The V gene's germline CDR1 is SQVTM and CDR2 ANQGSEA. CDR3 protein: CSVDEGTDTQYF. The CDR3 nucleotides are TGCAGCGTTGATGAAGGCACAGATACGCAGTATTTT.

This clonotype was recorded at least ten times. This chain connects TRBV27 to TRBJ1-4; unclear D gene. The CDR3 is made up of 11 amino acids. Between the trimmed V and J ends, which lost 3 bases and 10 bases, there was a span of 6 bases. Per the germline V gene, CDR1 is MNHEY and CDR2 is SMNVEV (reference sequence). Here the CDR3 DNA reads TGTGCCAGCAGTTTCAGTGGAAAACTGTTTTTT. Translated, it gives CASSFSGKLFF. Filled out from reference TRBV27 and TRBJ1-4, the complete variable domain reads EAQVTQNPRYLITVTGKKLTVTCSQNMNHEYMSWYRQDPGLGLRQIYYSMNVEVTDKGDVPEGYKVSRKEKRNFPLILESPSPNQTSLYFCASSFSGKLFFGSGTQLSVL.

This clonotype was counted ten times or more. V usage is TRBV5-1 and J usage is TRBJ2-5; 8 nucleotides match TRBD2. V was clipped by 1 base and J by 2 bases; unmatched bases: 7. Germline CDR1 is SGHRS and CDR2 is YFSETQ. This CDR3 is 16 amino acids long. The CDR3, as DNA: TGCGCCAGCAGCTTGTCGGGACTAGTCTATCAAGAGACCCAGTACTTC. This encodes CASSLSGLVYQETQYF.

Concerning this clonotype itself: A much larger clone differs from this one at a single base, so this may be a read error. The rearrangement joins TRBV5-1 to TRBJ2-1; no definite D call. There are 13 residues in the CDR3. From germline, CDR1 is SGHRS and CDR2 YFSETQ. In nucleotides, the CDR3 is TGCGCCAGCAGCTTGGAACTTAACAAAGAGCAGTTCTTC. Translation gives CASSLELNKEQFF. The variable domain in full, with the rest retrieved from reference TRBV5-1 and TRBJ2-1, is KAGVTQTPRYLIKTRGQQVTLSCSPISGHRSVSWYQQTPGQGLQFLFEYFSETQRNKGNFPGRFSGRQFSNSRSEMNVSTLELGDSALYLCASSLELNKEQFFGPGTRLTVL.

The sample holds many counts of this clonotype. The V gene is TRBV23-1, the J gene TRBJ2-7, with D maybe TRBD2 (6 bases). TRBV23-1 is sorted into the ORF group, with uncertain function. This CDR3 spans 15 amino acids. Trimming cost V 5 bases and J 3 bases, with 17 bases left between them. CDR3 loop: CASSGGTPLGYEQYF. CDR3 DNA sequence: TGCGCCAGCAGTGGGGGGACTCCCTTAGGCTACGAGCAGTACTTC.

This clonotype was counted at least ten times. The rearrangement uses TRBV10-1 and TRBJ2-2; 11 positions match TRBD2. The V segment lost 3 bases and the J segment 7 bases; nucleotides outside the gene matches: 1. This CDR3 is built from 14 residues. Germline CDR1 WNHNN, CDR2 SYGVQD (reference sequence). Here the CDR3 reads CASSELAGVGELFF. The CDR3 coding sequence is TGCGCCAGCAGTGAACTAGCGGGAGTCGGGGAGCTGTTTTTT.

This clonotype was seen at least ten times. The chain employs TRBV7-2 and TRBJ2-7; D may be TRBD1 (5 bases). CDR3 length: 16 amino acids. The germline V gene has CDR1 SGHTA and CDR2 FQGNSA. Between the trimmed V and J ends, which lost 0 bases and 0 bases, there was a span of 12 bases. CDR3 sequence (DNA): TGTGCCAGCAGCTTAGCGGGTACTGACAGCTCCTACGAGCAGTACTTC. It translates to CASSLAGTDSSYEQYF.

The table lists this clonotype with many counts. The CDR3 bases are TGCAGTGCTGATGGGACAGGGAAAAACATTCAGTACTTC. As protein: CSADGTGKNIQYF. J is TRBJ2-4 and V is TRBV20-1; TRBD1 agrees at 9 bases. CDR1 and CDR2 (germline): DFQATT, SNEGSKA (reference sequence). The V segment lost 5 bases and the J segment 4 bases; nucleotides outside the gene matches: 3. This CDR3 is 13 amino acids long.

Details on this clonotype: Its ends do not fully match the called genes, so a read error is possible. V usage is TRBV12-3 or TRBV12-4 and J usage is TRBJ2-2, with 9 bases aligning to TRBD1. This CDR3 region has 18 residues. The CDR3 bases are TGTACCAGCAGTTTAGCGGATGGGACAGGGACCTTCGGCGGGGAGCTGTTTTTT. This sequence encodes CTSSLADGTGTFGGELFF.

Turning to this clonotype: Possible read error: a much larger clone is one base away. The V gene is TRBV6-2 or TRBV6-3, the J gene TRBJ2-1, with 9 bases fitting TRBD2. CDR1 and CDR2 (germline): MNHEY, SVGEGT. V shed 7 bases and J 6 bases; nucleotides not matched to a gene: 10. The CDR3 covers 15 residues. In nucleotides, the CDR3 is TGTGCCAGCACCTCCCGGCTAGCGGGAATCAATGAGCAGTTCTTC. It translates to CASTSRLAGINEQFF.

In this sample, this clonotype turned up many times. The chain combines TRBV7-2 with TRBJ2-1, with 7 nucleotides matching TRBD1. Losses at the gene ends were 3 bases for V and 10 bases for J; bases not matched to a gene: 0. Germline CDR1 and CDR2: SGHTA and FQGNSA. This CDR3 is built from 11 residues. In DNA form, the CDR3 reads TGTGCCAGCAGCTTCAGGGGGGAGCAGTTCTTC. Encoded protein: CASSFRGEQFF.

This clonotype has a count of ten or more. The chain recombines TRBV2 with TRBJ2-5, with 9 bases aligning to TRBD1. The CDR3 is 13 amino acids. V was clipped by 6 bases and J by 4 bases; unmatched bases: 3. Germline lookup yields CDR1 SNHLY and CDR2 FYNNEI. The CDR3 is CASRQGAGETQYF. In DNA, the CDR3 is TGTGCCAGCAGACAGGGGGCGGGAGAGACCCAGTACTTC.

This clonotype was observed many times. V usage is TRBV20-1 and J usage is TRBJ2-2; 13 bases are a match to TRBD2. Germline V gene data show CDR1 as DFQATT and CDR2 as SNEGSKA (reference sequence). J was trimmed by 6 bases and V by 6 bases; bases with no gene match: 7. The CDR3 contains 15 residues. In DNA, the CDR3 is TGCAGTGCAACTACTAGCGGGAGGGCCGCCGGGGAGCTGTTTTTT. Its translation: CSATTSGRAAGELFF.

At least ten counts were recorded for this clonotype. V usage is TRBV10-3 and J usage is TRBJ2-4; 11 nucleotides align to TRBD2. The CDR3 consists of 15 residues. CDR1 is ENHRY, CDR2 SYGVKD, per germline. The V gene end was trimmed by 3 bases and the J gene end by 9 bases; junction bases not matched to a gene: 7. CDR3 sequence: CAISEGLAGGGIQYF. As DNA, the CDR3 is TGTGCCATCAGTGAAGGTCTAGCGGGAGGTGGCATTCAGTACTTC.

Ten or more counts support this clonotype. V is TRBV14 and J is TRBJ2-5; 7 nucleotides agree with TRBD2. Germline V CDR1 and CDR2: SGHDN, FVKESK. The CDR3 totals 16 residues. The ends lost 1 base at V and 9 bases at J; junction bases unmatched: 14. The CDR3 DNA sequence: TGTGCCAGCAGCCAAGTGCGTAGCGGCCACCGGGGGGCCCAGTACTTC. Protein sequence: CASSQVRSGHRGAQYF.

There are a few counts of this clonotype. V gene TRBV19 combines with J gene TRBJ2-2, with unresolved D. CDR3 length: 14 residues. Trimming took 3 bases from V and 7 from J, leaving 12 bases between them. Looked up from germline, CDR1 is LNHDA and CDR2 is SQIVND (reference sequence). The CDR3: CASSISINGGELFF. The CDR3 nucleotides are TGTGCCAGTAGTATTTCGATAAATGGCGGGGAGCTGTTTTTT.

This clonotype was seen repeatedly, ten times or more. CDR3 in amino acids: CASSQDRRNTGELFF. DNA for the CDR3: TGTGCCAGCAGCCAAGATAGGAGAAACACCGGGGAGCTGTTTTTT. This sequence joins TRBV4-2 and TRBJ2-2, with no clear D. The CDR3 extends over 15 amino acids. Trimming took 0 bases from V and 2 from J, leaving 7 bases between them. CDR1 is LGHNA and CDR2 is YNFKEQ in the germline V gene.